This TCR beta chain stems from a study of identical twins. Study-level results: Monozygotic twins shared more out-of-frame TCR alpha than recombination models predicted. While abundant cord blood beta clonotypes carried fewer insertions, memory repertoires showed no such pattern.

V was trimmed by 0 bases and J by 0 bases, leaving 7 bases between them. CDR1 is MNHEY, CDR2 SVGAGI, per germline. The CDR3 contains 15 residues. This clonotype was detected ten times or more. What it binds is unknown. A universal primer binding site was introduced by template switching. The final cDNA contained unique molecular identifiers. TCRdb processed the 5' RACE reads anew with MiXCR; each CDR3 protein has one entry. The sample has 150,000 or so distinct CDR3 sequences, around 3.4% seen once. What was sequenced was memory T cells sorted from blood. V gene TRBV6-5 combines with J gene TRBJ2-3; D remains unclear. This sequence originates from a man between 18 and 29 years old in good health. The CDR3 region is CASSYSGISTDTQYF. The CDR3 bases are TGTGCCAGCAGTTACTCTGGGATTAGCACAGATACGCAGTATTTT.